Below are 8 T cell receptor beta chains sequenced from a single sample in a study of blood T cells in healthy people across ages (dated by TCRdb to between 2014 and 2016). The library was built by means of 5' RACE. Reads for this sample came from an Illumina HiSeq 2500. A second PCR of 7 to 11 cycles was performed with a sample-barcoded 5' primer and a J-beta primer mix. TCRdb handled the public reads itself, with Q25 trimming in fastp and clone calling in MiXCR, and kept productive beta chains. Each entry is one CDR3 protein sequence, shown with its most common DNA and genes. For this sample there are about 640,000 distinct CDR3 sequences; about 30% appear just once. 15% to 18% of the sample goes to the ten largest clones. What was sequenced was blood. The receptors here all came from a woman aged 80 or older in good health.

This clonotype occurred a few times. The V gene is TRBV20-1, the J gene TRBJ2-7; possible D gene TRBD1, 5 bases. Trimming shortened V by 3 bases and J by 6 bases, and 18 bases separated the two germline ends. Germline V gene lookup returns CDR1 DFQATT and CDR2 SNEGSKA (reference sequence). The CDR3 consists of 14 residues. The CDR3: CSASWSGKWGEQYF. CDR3 bases: TGCAGTGCTAGTTGGTCAGGGAAATGGGGCGAGCAGTACTTC.

This sequence joins TRBV7-2 and TRBJ2-1, with 7 bases identical to TRBD1. With V trimmed by 5 bases and J by 6 bases, 10 bases remained unmatched. The CDR3 totals 15 residues. Germline lookup yields CDR1 SGHTA and CDR2 FQGNSA. The CDR3 protein is CASSRAGTVGNEQFF. In DNA, the CDR3 is TGTGCCAGCAGCCGTGCCGGGACAGTGGGCAATGAGCAGTTCTTC. The complete variable domain, with remaining parts taken from reference TRBV7-2 and TRBJ2-1, reads GAGVSQSPSNKVTEKGKDVELRCDPISGHTALYWYRQSLGQGLEFLIYFQGNSAPDKSGLPSDRFSAERTGGSVSTLTIQRTQQEDSAVYLCASSRAGTVGNEQFFGPGTRLTVL.

On this clonotype: A much larger clone differs by one base, so this may be a read error. The chain recombines TRBV6-5 with TRBJ2-6; D is undetermined. CDR3 length: 15 amino acids. The germline gives CDR1 MNHEY, CDR2 SVGAGI. Here the CDR3 reads CTTSPVLSGANVLTF. In DNA form, the CDR3 reads TGTACCACGAGCCCGGTGCTCTCTGGGGCCAACGTCCTGACTTTC.

Comment on this clonotype: This could be a read error, since a much larger clone is one nucleotide away. The CDR3 here is CASSSGGGSYNEQYF. The CDR3 DNA is TGTGCCAGCAGTTCTGGGGGGGGCTCCTACAATGAGCAGTACTTC. This chain connects TRBV6-2 or TRBV6-3 to TRBJ2-1; possibly TRBD2 for D (7 bases). The J call is in doubt because the DNA end fits TRBJ2-7 better. Germline assignment: CDR1 MNHEY and CDR2 SVGEGT. The CDR3 spans 15 residues.

This clonotype has only one observation. This may be a read error, as it is one base from a much larger clone. The V and J genes are TRBV4-3 and TRBJ2-5, with TRBD1 identical over 8 bases. This CDR3 has 16 residues. Losses at the gene ends were 0 bases for V and 11 bases for J; bases not matched to a gene: 14. Germline CDR1 is LGHNA and CDR2 is YSLEER. The CDR3 sequence: CASSQDRQGAVNEQYF. Here the CDR3 DNA reads TGCGCCAGCAGCCAAGATAGGCAGGGGGCGGTCAATGAGCAGTACTTC.

There are many counts of this clonotype. This chain joins TRBV5-6 and TRBJ1-2; possibly TRBD1 for D (6 bases). From germline, CDR1 is SGHDT and CDR2 YYEEEE. The CDR3 is 15 amino acids. Trimming took off 1 base at V and 3 bases at J, with 13 bases between the two ends. CDR3 sequence reads: CASSLIRGRDYGYTF. The CDR3 DNA follows: TGTGCCAGCAGCTTGATCCGGGGGCGAGACTATGGCTACACCTTC.

In its sample, this clonotype was seen many times. The rearrangement links TRBV29-1 to TRBJ2-7; D uncertain. CDR1 is SQVTM, CDR2 ANQGSEA, per germline. V lost 3 bases, J lost 7 bases, and 16 bases lay in between. The CDR3 is 13 amino acids. CDR3 amino acids: CSVDGRTAGEQYF. In DNA, the CDR3 is TGCAGCGTTGATGGCAGGACGGCCGGGGAGCAGTACTTC.

About this clonotype: This may come from a read error, since a much larger clone is one base off. The J gene is TRBJ2-1, the V gene TRBV4-1; D is possibly TRBD1 (5 bases). Germline V gene sequence: CDR1 MGHRA, CDR2 YSYEKL. This CDR3 region has 14 residues. CDR3 in amino acids: CASSQDIRGNKQFF. In DNA form, the CDR3 reads TGCGCCAGCAGCCAAGACATAAGGGGCAATAAGCAGTTCTTC.